This TCR beta chain was sequenced during a study of blood T cell repertoires in COVID-19. The overall study: Donors in the United States, Italy and Spain gave samples during acute or convalescent COVID-19. Sources were T cells, B-cell-depleted T cells, or PBMCs; the material itself was cDNA or gDNA.

Looked up from germline, CDR1 is SGHNT and CDR2 is YYREEE (reference sequence). CDR3 length: 14 residues. V gave up 5 bases and J gave up 3 bases, with 15 bases separating them. The protocol was immunoSEQ multiplex PCR, while the TCRdb copy is restricted to in-frame clones and leaves out a portion. The sample lists under 55,000 clones; 65% to 80% were seen once. The sample was peripheral blood. V and J are TRBV5-4 and TRBJ2-7, with no clear D. The TCR originated in a man aged 65 to 79 with acute or convalescent COVID-19. Written as DNA, the CDR3 is TGTGCCAGCAGGCATGGAGACGGTCTCTACGAGCAGTACTTC. It translates to CASRHGDGLYEQYF.